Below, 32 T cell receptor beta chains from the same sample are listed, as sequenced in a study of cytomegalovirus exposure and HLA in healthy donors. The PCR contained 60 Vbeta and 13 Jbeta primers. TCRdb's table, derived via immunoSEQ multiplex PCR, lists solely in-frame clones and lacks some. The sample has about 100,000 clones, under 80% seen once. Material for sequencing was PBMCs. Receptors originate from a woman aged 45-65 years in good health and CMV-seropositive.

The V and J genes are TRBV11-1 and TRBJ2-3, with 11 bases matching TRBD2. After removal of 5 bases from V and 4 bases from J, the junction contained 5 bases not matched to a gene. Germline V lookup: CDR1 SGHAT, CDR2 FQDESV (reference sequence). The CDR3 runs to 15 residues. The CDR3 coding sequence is TGTGCCAGCAGCAAACTAGCGGGAGCAGCAGATACGCAGTATTTT. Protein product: CASSKLAGAADTQYF.

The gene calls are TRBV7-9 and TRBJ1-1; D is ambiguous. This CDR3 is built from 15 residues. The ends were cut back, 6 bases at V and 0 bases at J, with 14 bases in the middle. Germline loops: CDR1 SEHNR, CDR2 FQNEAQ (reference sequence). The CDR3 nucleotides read TGTGCCAGCAGACCCTCGGCGCGGTTGAACACTGAAGCTTTCTTT. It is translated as CASRPSARLNTEAFF.

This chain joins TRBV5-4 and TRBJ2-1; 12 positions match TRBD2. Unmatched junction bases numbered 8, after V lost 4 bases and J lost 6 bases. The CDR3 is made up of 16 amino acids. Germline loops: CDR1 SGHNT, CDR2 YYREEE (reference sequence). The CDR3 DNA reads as TGTGCCAGCAGCCCACCCGGGACTAGCGGGCTCAATGAGCAGTTCTTC. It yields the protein CASSPPGTSGLNEQFF.

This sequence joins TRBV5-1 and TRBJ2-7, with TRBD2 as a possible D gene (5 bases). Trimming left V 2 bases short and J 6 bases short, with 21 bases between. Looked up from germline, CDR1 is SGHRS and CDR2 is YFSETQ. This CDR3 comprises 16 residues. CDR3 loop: CASSLNPSPLSSEQYF. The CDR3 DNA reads TGCGCCAGCAGCTTAAACCCTAGCCCTTTATCTTCCGAGCAGTACTTC.

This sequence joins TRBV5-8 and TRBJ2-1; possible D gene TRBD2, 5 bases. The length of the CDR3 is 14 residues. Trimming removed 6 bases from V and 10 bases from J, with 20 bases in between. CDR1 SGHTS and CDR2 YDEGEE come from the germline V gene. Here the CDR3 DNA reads TGTGCCAGCAAAGTTAATAGCGCGGCAAGCGAGCAGTTCTTC. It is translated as CASKVNSAASEQFF. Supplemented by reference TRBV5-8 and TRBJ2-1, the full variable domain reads EAGVTQSPTHLIKTRGQQATLRCSPISGHTSVYWYQQALGLGLQFLLWYDEGEERNRGNFPPRFSGRQFPNYSSELNVNALELEDSALYLCASKVNSAASEQFFGPGTRLTVL.

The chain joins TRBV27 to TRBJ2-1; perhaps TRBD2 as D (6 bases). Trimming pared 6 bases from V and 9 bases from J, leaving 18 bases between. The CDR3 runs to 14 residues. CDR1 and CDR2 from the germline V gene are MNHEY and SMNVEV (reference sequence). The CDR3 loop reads CASSQWGDRGEQFF. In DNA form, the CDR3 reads TGTGCCAGCAGCCAATGGGGGGACCGGGGTGAGCAGTTCTTC.

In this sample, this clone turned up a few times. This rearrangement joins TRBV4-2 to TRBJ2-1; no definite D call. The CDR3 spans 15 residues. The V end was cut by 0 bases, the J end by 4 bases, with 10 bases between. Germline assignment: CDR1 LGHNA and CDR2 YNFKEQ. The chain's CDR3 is CASSQDTETYNEQFF. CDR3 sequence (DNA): TGTGCCAGCAGCCAAGACACGGAGACGTACAATGAGCAGTTCTTC.

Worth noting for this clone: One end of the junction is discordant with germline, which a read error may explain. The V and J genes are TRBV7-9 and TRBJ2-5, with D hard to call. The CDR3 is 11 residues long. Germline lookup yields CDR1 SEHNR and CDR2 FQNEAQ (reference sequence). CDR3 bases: TGTTCCAGCAGCCTTAAAGAGACCCAGTACTTC. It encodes CSSSLKETQYF.

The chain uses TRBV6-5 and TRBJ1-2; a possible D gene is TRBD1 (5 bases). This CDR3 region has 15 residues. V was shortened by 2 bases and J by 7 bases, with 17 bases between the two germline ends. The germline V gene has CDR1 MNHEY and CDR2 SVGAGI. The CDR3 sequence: CASSYTGGEIRGYTF. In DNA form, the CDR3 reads TGTGCCAGCAGTTACACGGGGGGGGAAATTCGTGGCTACACCTTC.

This chain's CDR3 is CASSLSFTGAIGSKNIQYF. CDR3 bases: TGTGCCAGCAGCTTATCGTTTACAGGGGCCATCGGATCCAAAAACATTCAGTACTTC. V is TRBV7-8 and J is TRBJ2-4; 7 nucleotides match TRBD1. Trimming removed 2 bases from V and 2 bases from J; junction bases left unmatched: 15. The CDR3 is made up of 19 amino acids. From germline, CDR1 is SGHVS and CDR2 FQNEAQ.

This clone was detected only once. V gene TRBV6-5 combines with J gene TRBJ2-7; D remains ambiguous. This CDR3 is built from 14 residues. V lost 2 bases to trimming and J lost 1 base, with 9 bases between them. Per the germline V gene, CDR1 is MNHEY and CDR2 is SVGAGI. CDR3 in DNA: TGTGCCAGCAGTTACGGAACAGAATCCTACGAGCAGTACTTC. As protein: CASSYGTESYEQYF.

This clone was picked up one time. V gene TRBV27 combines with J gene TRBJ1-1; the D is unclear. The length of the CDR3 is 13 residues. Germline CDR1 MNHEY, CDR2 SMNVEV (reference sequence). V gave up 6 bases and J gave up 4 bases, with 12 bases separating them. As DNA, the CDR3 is TGTGCCAGCAGCTACGGAGTCAGCACTGAAGCTTTCTTT. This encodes CASSYGVSTEAFF.

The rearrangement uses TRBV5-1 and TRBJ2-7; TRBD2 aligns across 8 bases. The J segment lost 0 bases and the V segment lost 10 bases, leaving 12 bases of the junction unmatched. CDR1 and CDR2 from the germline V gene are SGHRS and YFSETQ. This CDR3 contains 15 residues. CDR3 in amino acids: CASRTLAESSYEQYF. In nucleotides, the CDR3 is TGCGCCTCTCGGACACTAGCGGAGTCCTCCTACGAGCAGTACTTC.

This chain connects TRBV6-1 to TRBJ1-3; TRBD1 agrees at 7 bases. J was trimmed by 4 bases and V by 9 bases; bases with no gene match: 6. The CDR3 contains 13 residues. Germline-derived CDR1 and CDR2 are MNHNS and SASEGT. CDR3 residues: CASTTGNGNTIYF. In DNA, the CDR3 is TGTGCCAGTACGACAGGGAACGGAAACACCATATATTTT.

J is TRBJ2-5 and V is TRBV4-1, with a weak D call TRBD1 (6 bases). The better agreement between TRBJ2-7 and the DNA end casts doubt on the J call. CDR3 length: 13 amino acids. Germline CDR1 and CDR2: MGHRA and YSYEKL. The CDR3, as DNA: TGCGCCAGCAGCCAAGAAGGGGGTTACGAGCAGTACTTC. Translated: CASSQEGGYEQYF.

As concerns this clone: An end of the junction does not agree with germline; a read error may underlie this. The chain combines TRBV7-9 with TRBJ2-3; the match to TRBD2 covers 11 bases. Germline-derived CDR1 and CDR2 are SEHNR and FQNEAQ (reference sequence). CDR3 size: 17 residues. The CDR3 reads CASTLIGTSGDTDTQYF. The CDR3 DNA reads TGTGCCAGCACCTTAATAGGGACTAGCGGAGACACAGATACGCAGTATTTT.

The CDR3 nucleotides read TGTGCCAGCCAGGGCTTGGAGCGAGCCACCATATATTTT. It translates to CASQGLERATIYF. The chain recombines TRBV18 with TRBJ1-3, with D maybe TRBD1 (5 bases). CDR3 length equals 13 residues. Germline CDR1 KGHSH, CDR2 LQKENI. V dropped 8 bases and J dropped 9 bases, with 17 bases sitting between them.

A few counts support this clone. The CDR3 nucleotides are TGTGCCAGCAGCCCAGGACTTTCCTCCTCCTACAATGAGCAGTTCTTC. It translates to CASSPGLSSSYNEQFF. J is TRBJ2-1 and V is TRBV9; possibly TRBD2 for D (5 bases). Germline CDR1 reads SGDLS; CDR2 reads YYNGEE. The germline V and J ends were trimmed by 4 bases and 0 bases, with 14 bases remaining between them. The CDR3 runs to 16 residues.

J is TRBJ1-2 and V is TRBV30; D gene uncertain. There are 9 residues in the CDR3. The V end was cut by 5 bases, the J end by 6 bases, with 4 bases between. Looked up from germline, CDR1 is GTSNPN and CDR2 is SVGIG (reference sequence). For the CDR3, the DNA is TGTGCCTGGGCGGATGGCTACACCTTC. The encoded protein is CAWADGYTF. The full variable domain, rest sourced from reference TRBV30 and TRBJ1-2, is SQTIHQWPATLVQPVGSPLSLECTVEGTSNPNLYWYRQAAGRGLQLLFYSVGIGQISSEVPQNLSASRPQDRQFILSSKKLLLSDSGFYLCAWADGYTFGSGTRLTVV.

CDR3 amino acids: CASSLEAWGYTF. In nucleotides, the CDR3 is TGTGCCAGCAGTTTAGAGGCCTGGGGCTACACCTTC. The chain employs TRBV28 and TRBJ1-2; D ambiguous. CDR1 MDHEN and CDR2 SYDVKM come from the germline V gene. V lost 2 bases and J 8 bases, leaving 9 bases between the germline ends. The CDR3 length is 12 residues.

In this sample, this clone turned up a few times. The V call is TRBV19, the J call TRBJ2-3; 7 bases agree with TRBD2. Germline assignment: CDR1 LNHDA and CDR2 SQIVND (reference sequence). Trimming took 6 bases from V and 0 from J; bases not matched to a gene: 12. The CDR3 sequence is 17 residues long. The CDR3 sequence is CASSPHHDSGSTDTQYF. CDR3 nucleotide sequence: TGTGCCAGTAGCCCTCACCACGATAGCGGGAGCACAGATACGCAGTATTTT.

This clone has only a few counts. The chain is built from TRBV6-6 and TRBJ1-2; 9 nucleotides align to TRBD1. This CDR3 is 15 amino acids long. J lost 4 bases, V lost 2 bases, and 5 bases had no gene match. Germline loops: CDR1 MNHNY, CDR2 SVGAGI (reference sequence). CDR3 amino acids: CASSYPGTGIYGYTF. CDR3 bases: TGTGCCAGCAGTTACCCCGGGACAGGGATCTATGGCTACACCTTC.

CDR3 amino acids: CAWTWTAGELFF. The CDR3 DNA reads as TGTGCCTGGACCTGGACAGCCGGGGAGCTGTTTTTT. The rearrangement links TRBV30 to TRBJ2-2, with a possible D match to TRBD1 (6 bases). Germline assignment: CDR1 GTSNPN and CDR2 SVGIG (reference sequence). V was trimmed by 4 bases and J by 6 bases, leaving 9 bases between them. The CDR3 has 12 residues.

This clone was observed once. The CDR3 DNA is TGTGCCAGCAGCGCAGGGGAAGGAGGCAATCAGCCCCAGCATTTT. Its translation is CASSAGEGGNQPQHF. The chain is built from TRBV9 and TRBJ1-5, with a weak D call TRBD1 (6 bases). Trimming took 3 bases from V and 2 from J, leaving 12 bases between them. Germline lookup yields CDR1 SGDLS and CDR2 YYNGEE. This CDR3 spans 15 amino acids. Together with reference TRBV9 and TRBJ1-5, the CDR3 gives the full variable domain: DSGVTQTPKHLITATGQRVTLRCSPRSGDLSVYWYQQSLDQGLQFLIQYYNGEERAKGNILERFSAQQFPDLHSELNLSSLELGDSALYFCASSAGEGGNQPQHFGDGTRLSIL.

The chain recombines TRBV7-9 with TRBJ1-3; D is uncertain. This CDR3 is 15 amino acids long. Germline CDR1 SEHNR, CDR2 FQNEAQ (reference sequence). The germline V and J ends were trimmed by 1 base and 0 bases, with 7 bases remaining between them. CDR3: CASSLGAPSGNTIYF. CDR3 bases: TGTGCCAGCAGCTTAGGCGCTCCCTCTGGAAACACCATATATTTT.

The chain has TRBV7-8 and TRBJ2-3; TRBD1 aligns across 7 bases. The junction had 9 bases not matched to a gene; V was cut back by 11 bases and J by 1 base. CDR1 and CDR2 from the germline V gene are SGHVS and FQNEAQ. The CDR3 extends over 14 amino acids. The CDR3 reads CAGNRGLRTDTQYF. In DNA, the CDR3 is TGTGCCGGAAATAGGGGGCTCCGCACAGATACGCAGTATTTT.

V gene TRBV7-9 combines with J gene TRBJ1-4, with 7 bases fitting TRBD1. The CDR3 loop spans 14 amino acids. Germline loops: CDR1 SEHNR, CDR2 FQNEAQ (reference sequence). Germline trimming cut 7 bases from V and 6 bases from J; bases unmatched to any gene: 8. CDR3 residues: CASTPGGPDEKLFF. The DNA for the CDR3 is TGTGCCAGCACCCCAGGGGGGCCGGATGAAAAACTGTTTTTT.

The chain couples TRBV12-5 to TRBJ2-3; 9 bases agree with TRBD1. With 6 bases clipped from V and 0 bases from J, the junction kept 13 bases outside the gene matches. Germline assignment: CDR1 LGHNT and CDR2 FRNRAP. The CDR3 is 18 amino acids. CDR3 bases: TGTGCTAGTGGGTATCCGGGACAGGGAAAAGGAAGCACAGATACGCAGTATTTT. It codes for CASGYPGQGKGSTDTQYF.

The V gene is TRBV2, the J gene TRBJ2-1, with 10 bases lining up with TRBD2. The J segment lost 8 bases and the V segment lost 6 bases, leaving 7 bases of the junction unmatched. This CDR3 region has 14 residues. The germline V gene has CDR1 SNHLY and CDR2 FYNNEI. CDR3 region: CASSLGLAAYEQFF. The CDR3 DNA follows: TGTGCCAGCAGCCTCGGACTAGCGGCATATGAGCAGTTCTTC.

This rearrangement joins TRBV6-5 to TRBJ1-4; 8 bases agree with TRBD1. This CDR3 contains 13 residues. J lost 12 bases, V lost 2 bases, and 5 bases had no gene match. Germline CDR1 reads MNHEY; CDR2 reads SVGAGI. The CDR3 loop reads CASSYLHRGELFF. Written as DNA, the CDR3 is TGTGCCAGCAGTTACCTGCACAGGGGGGAACTGTTTTTT.

CDR3 amino acids: CASSTDRVRLDEQYF. The DNA for the CDR3 is TGTGCCAGCAGTACGGACAGGGTGCGGTTGGACGAGCAGTACTTC. This chain joins TRBV2 and TRBJ2-7; 8 bases map to TRBD1. The CDR3 covers 15 residues. V was clipped by 5 bases and J by 5 bases; unmatched bases: 11. CDR1 is SNHLY and CDR2 is FYNNEI in the germline V gene.

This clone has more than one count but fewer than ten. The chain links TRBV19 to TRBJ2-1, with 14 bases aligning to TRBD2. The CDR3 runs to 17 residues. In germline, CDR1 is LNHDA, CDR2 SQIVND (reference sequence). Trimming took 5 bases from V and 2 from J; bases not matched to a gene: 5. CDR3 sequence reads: CASSPWTSGRPYNEQFF. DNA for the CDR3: TGTGCCAGTAGTCCATGGACTAGCGGGAGGCCCTACAATGAGCAGTTCTTC. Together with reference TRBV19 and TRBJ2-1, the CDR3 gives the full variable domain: DGGITQSPKYLFRKEGQNVTLSCEQNLNHDAMYWYRQDPGQGLRLIYYSQIVNDFQKGDIAEGYSVSREKKESFPLTVTSAQKNPTAFYLCASSPWTSGRPYNEQFFGPGTRLTVL.